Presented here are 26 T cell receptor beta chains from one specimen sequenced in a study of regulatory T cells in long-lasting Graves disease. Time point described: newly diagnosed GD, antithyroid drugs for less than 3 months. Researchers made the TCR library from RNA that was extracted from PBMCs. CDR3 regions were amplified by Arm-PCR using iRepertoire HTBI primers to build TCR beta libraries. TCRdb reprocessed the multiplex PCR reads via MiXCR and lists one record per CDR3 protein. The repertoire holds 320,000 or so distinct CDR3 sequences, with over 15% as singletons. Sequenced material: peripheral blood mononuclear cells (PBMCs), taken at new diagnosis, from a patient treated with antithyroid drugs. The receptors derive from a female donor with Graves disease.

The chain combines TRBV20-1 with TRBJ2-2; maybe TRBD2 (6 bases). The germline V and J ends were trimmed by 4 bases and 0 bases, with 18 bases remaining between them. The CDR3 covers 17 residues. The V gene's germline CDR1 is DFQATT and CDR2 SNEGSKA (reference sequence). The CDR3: CSAKMAGRRANTGELFF. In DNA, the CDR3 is TGCAGTGCTAAGATGGCGGGGAGAAGGGCGAACACCGGGGAGCTGTTTTTT.

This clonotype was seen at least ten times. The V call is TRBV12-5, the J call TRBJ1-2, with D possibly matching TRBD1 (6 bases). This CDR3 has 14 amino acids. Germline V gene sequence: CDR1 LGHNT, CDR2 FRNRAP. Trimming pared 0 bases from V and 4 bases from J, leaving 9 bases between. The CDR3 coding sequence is TGTGCTAGTGGTTTGGTCGGACAGACCTATGGCTACACCTTC. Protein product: CASGLVGQTYGYTF.

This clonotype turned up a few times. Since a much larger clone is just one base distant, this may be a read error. In DNA, the CDR3 is TGTGCCAGCAGACTGGGGACAGGGGTCTCACCCCTCCGCTTT. This sequence encodes CASRLGTGVSPLRF. The chain combines TRBV28 with TRBJ1-6, with TRBD1 matching over 10 bases. The length of the CDR3 is 14 residues. Germline lookup yields CDR1 MDHEN and CDR2 SYDVKM.

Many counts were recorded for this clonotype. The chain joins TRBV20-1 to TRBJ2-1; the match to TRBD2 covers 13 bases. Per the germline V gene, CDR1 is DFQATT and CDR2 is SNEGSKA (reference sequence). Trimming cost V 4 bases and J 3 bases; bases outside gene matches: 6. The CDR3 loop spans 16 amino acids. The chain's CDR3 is CSAKGLAGKDYNEQFF. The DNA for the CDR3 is TGCAGTGCTAAGGGACTAGCGGGGAAAGACTACAATGAGCAGTTCTTC.

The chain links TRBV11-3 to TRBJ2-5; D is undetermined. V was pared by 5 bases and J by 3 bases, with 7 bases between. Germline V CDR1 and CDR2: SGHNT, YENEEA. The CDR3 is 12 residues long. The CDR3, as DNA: TGTGCCAGCAGCCAACTGAAAGAGACCCAGTACTTC. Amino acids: CASSQLKETQYF.

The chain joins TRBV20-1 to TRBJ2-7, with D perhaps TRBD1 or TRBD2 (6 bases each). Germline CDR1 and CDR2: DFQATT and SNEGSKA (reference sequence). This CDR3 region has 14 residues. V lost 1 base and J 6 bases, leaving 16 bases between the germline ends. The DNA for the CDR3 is TGCAGTGCTAGAGGGAGCGAGGGGGAGGTCGAGCAGTACTTC. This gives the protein CSARGSEGEVEQYF.

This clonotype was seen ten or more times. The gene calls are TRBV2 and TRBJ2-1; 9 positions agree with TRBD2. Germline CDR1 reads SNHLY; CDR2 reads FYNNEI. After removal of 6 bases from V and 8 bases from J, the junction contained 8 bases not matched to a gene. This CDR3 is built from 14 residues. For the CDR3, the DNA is TGTGCCAGCAGCATTAGCGGGAGCTCGTATGAGCAGTTCTTC. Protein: CASSISGSSYEQFF.

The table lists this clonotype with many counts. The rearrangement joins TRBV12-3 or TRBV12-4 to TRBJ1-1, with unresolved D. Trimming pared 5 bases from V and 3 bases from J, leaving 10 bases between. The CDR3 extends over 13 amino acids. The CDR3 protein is CASSTMRDTEAFF. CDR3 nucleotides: TGTGCCAGCAGTACTATGAGGGACACTGAAGCTTTCTTT.

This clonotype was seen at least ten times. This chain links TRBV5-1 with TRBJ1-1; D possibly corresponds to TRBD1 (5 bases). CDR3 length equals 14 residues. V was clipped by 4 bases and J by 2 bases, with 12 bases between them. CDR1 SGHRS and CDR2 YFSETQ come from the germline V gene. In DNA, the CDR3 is TGCGCCAGCAGCCACTCGAGGGGTAACACTGAAGCTTTCTTT. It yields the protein CASSHSRGNTEAFF.

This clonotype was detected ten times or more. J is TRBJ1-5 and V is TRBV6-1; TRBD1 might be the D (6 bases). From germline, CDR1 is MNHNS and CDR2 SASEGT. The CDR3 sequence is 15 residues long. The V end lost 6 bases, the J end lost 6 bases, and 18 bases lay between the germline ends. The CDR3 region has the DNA TGTGCCAGCAGCCGCCCTACAGGGAATGGTCAGCCCCAGCATTTT. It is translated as CASSRPTGNGQPQHF.

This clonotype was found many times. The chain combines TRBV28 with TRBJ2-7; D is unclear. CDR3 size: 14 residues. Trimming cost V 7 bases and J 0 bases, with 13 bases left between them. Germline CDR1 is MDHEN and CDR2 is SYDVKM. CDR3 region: CASTRLLSSYEQYF. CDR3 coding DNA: TGTGCCAGCACCAGACTCCTGAGCTCCTACGAGCAGTACTTC.

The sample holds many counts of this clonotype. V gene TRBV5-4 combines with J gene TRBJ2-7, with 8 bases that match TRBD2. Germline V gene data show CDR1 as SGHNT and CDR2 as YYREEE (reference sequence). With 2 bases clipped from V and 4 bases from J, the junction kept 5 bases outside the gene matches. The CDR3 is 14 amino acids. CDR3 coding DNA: TGTGCCAGCAGCTTATCGAGCGGGAGTTACGAGCAGTACTTC. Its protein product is CASSLSSGSYEQYF.

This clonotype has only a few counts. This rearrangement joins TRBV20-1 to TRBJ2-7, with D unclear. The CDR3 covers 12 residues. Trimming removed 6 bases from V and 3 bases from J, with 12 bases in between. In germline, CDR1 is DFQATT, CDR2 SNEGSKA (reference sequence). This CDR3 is CSASRPNYEQYF. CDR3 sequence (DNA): TGCAGTGCCAGTCGGCCCAACTACGAGCAGTACTTC.

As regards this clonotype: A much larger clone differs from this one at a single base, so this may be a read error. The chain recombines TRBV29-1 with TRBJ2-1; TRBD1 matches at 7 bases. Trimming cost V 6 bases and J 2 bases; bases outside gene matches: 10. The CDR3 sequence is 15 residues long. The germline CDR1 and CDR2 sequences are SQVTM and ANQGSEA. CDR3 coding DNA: TGCAGCGTATTGACAGGGTGGAGGCCCTACAATGAGCAGTTCTTC. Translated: CSVLTGWRPYNEQFF.

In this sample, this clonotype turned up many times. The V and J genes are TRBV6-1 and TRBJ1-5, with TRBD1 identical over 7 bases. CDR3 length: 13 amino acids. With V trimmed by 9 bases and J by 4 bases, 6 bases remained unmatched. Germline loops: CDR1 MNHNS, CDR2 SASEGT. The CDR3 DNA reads TGTGCCAGTGAGACAGGGACAAATCAGCCCCAGCATTTT. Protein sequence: CASETGTNQPQHF.

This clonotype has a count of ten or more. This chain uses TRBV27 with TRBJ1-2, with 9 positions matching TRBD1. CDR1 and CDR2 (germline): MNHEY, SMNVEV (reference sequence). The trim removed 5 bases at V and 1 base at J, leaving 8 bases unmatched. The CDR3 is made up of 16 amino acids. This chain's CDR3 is CASSQYWTGVNYGYTF. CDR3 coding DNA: TGTGCCAGCAGTCAATACTGGACAGGGGTTAACTATGGCTACACCTTC.

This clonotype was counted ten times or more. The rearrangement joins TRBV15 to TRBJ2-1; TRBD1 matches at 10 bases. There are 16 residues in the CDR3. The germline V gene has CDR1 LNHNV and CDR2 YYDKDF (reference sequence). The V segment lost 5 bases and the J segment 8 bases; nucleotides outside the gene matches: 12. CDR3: CATSGETGGAWDEQFF. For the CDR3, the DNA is TGTGCCACCAGCGGTGAGACAGGGGGCGCCTGGGATGAGCAGTTCTTC.

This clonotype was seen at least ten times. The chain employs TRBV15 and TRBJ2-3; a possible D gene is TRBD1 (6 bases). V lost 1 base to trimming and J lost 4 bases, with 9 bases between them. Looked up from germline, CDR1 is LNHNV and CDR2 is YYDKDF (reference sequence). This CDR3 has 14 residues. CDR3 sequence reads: CATSRAAGADTQYF. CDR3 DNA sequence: TGTGCCACCAGCAGAGCTGCAGGGGCAGATACGCAGTATTTT.

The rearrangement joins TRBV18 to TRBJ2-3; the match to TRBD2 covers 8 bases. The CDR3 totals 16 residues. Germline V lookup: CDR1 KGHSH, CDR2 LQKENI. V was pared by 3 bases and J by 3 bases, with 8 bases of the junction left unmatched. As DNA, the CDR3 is TGTGCCAGCTCACCTAGCAGCGGGAGAAGGACAGATACGCAGTATTTT. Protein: CASSPSSGRRTDTQYF.

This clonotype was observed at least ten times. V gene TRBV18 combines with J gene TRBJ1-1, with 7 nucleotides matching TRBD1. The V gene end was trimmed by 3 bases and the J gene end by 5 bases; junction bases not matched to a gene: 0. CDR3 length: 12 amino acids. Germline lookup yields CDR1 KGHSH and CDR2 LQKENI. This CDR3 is CASSPDRTEAFF. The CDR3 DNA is TGTGCCAGCTCACCGGACAGGACTGAAGCTTTCTTT.

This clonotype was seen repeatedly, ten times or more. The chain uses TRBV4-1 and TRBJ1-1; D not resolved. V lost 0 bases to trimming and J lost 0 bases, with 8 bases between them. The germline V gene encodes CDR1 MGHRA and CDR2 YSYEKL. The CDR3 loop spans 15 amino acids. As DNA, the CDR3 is TGCGCCAGCAGCCAAGAGGTATTCATGAACACTGAAGCTTTCTTT. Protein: CASSQEVFMNTEAFF.

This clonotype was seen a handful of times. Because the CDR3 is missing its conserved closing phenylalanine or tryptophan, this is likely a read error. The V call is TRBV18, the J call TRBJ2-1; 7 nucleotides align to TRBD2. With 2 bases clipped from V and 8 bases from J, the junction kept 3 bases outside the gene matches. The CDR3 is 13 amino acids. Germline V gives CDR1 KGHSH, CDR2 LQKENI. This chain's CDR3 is CASSPIAGDEQFL. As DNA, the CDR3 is TGTGCCAGCTCACCAATAGCGGGCGATGAGCAGTTCCTC.

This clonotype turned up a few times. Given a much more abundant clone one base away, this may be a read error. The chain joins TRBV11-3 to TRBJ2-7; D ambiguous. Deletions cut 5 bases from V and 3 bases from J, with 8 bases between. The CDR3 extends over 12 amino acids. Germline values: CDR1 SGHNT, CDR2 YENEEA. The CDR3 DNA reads TGTGCCAGCAGCCGACTGAACTACGAGCAGTACTTC. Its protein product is CASSRLNYEQYF.

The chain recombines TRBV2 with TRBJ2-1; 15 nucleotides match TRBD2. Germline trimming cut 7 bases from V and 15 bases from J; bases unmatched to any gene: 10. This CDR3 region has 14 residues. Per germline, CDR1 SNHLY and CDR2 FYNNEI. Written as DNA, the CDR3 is TGTGCCAGCATACTAGGACTAGCGGGAGGGATCCCGTTCTTC. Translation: CASILGLAGGIPFF.

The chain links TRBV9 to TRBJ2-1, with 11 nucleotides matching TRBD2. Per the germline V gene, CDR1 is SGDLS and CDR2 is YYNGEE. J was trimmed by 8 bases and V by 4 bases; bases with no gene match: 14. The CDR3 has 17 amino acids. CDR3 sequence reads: CASSPRGATSGIHEQFF. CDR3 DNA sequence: TGTGCCAGCAGCCCACGTGGGGCGACTAGCGGGATACATGAGCAGTTCTTC.

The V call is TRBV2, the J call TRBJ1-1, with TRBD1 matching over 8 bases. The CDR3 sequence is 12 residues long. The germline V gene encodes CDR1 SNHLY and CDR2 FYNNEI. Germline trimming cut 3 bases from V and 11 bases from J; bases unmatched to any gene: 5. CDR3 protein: CASSEQGAQAFF. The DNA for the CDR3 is TGTGCCAGCAGTGAGCAGGGGGCGCAGGCTTTCTTT.